What follows describes a single T cell receptor (beta chain). These data belong to a study of blood T cell repertoires in COVID-19. The ends lost 5 bases at V and 9 bases at J; junction bases unmatched: 12. The CDR3 is 15 amino acids. The germline V gene encodes CDR1 MNHEY and CDR2 SMNVEV (reference sequence). Libraries were prepared by immunoSEQ multiplex PCR; TCRdb keeps only in-frame clonotypes and omits some of them. The sample yields about 170,000 clones, 85% to 95% seen once. Specimen: peripheral blood. This chain joins TRBV27 and TRBJ2-4, with 8 positions matching TRBD1. This clonotype was sampled from a man aged 50-60 years with acute or convalescent COVID-19. In DNA form, the CDR3 reads TGTGCCAGCAGTACTGGACAGGGAATCCCCGGCATTCAGTACTTC. It encodes CASSTGQGIPGIQYF.